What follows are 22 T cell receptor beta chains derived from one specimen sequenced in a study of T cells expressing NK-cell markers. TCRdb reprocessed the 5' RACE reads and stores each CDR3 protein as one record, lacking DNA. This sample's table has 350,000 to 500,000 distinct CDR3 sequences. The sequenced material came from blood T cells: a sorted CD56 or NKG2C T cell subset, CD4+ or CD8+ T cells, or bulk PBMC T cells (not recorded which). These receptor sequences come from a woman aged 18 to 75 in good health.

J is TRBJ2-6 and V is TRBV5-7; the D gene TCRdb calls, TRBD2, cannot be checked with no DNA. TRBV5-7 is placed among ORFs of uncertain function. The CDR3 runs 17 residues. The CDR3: CASSLEVRAPGANVLTF.

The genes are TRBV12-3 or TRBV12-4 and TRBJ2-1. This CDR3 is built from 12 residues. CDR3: CASSFSNLEQFF.

CDR3 residues: CSASGGQGPTDTQYF. The chain has TRBV20-1 and TRBJ2-3; no DNA is available, so the TRBD1 call from TCRdb remains unchecked. In germline, CDR1 is DFQATT, CDR2 SNEGSKA (reference sequence). There are 15 residues in the CDR3.

The CDR3 loop reads CSAILNTEAFF. The gene calls are TRBV20-1 and TRBJ1-1. This CDR3 comprises 11 residues. Germline CDR1 is DFQATT and CDR2 is SNEGSKA (reference sequence).

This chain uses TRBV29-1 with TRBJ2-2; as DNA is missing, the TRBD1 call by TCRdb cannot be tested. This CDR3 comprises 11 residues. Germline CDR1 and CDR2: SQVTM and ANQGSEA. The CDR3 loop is CSALDTSGVFF.

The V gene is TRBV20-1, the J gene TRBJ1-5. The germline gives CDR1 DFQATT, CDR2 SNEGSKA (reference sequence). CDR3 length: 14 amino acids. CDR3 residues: CSAREGGGNQPQHF.

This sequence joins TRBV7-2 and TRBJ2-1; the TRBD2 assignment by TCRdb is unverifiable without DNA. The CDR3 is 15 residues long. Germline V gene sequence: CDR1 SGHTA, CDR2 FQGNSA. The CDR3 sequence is CASSFMREVRNEQFF.

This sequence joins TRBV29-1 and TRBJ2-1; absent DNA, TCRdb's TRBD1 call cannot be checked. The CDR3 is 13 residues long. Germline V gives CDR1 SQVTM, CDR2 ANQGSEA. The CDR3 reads CSVEGQGSNEQFF.

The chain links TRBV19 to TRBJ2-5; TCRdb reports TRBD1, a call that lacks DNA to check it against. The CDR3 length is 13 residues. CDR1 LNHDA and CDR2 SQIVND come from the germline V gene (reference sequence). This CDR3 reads CASRDTPQETQYF.

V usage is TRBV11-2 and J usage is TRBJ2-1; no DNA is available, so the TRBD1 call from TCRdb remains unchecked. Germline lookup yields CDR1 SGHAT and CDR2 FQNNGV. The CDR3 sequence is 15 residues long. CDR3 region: CASSFPGQEGGAQFF.

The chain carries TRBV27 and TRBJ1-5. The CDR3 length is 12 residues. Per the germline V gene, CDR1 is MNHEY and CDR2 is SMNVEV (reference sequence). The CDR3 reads CASSAFNQPQHF.

CDR3 sequence: CSARVSGTETQYF. The chain employs TRBV20-1 and TRBJ2-5; the D call of TRBD1 rests on TCRdb alone, since no DNA is present to check it. The CDR3 spans 13 residues. Germline assignment: CDR1 DFQATT and CDR2 SNEGSKA (reference sequence).

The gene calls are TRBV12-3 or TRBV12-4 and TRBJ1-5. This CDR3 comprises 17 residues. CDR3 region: CASIPLDSGNSNQPQHF.

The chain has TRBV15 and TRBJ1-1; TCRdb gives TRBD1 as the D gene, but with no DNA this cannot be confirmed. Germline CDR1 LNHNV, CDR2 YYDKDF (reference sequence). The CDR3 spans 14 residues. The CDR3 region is CATSRGQGFTEAFF.

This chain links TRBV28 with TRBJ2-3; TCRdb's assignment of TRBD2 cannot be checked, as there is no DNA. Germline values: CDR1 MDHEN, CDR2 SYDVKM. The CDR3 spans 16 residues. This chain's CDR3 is CASSPLAGGRADTQYF.

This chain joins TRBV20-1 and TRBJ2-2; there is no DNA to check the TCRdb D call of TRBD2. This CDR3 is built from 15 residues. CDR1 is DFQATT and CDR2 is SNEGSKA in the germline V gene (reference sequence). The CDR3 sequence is CSARDREVLGGELFF.

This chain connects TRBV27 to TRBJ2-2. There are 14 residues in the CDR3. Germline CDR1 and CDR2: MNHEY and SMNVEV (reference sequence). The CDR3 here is CASSLEGWAGELSF.

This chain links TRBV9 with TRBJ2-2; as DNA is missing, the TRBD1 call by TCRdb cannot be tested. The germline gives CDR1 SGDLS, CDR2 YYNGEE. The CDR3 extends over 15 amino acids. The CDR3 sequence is CASSGDRGYAGELFF.

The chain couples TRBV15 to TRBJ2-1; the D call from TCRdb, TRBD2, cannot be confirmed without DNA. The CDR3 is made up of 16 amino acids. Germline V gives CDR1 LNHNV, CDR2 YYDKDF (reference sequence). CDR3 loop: CATSRDPSAGSNEQFF.

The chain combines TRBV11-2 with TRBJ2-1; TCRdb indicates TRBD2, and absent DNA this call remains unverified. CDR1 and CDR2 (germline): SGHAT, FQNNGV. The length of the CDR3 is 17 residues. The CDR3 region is CASSLYSGPRTYNEQFF.

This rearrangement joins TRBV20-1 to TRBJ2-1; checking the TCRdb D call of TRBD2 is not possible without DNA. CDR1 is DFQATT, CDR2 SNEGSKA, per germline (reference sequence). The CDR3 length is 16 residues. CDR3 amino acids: CSATGTSGVTYNEQFF.

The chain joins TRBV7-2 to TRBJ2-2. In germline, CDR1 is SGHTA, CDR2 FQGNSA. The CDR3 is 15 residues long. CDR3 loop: CASSWGPLNTGELFF.